This T cell receptor beta chain was sequenced for a study of blood T cell repertoires in COVID-19. The overall study: Collection of acute and convalescent COVID-19 samples took place in the United States, Italy and Spain. T cells, B-cell-depleted T cells, or PBMCs provided the cDNA or gDNA that served as material.

With 9 bases clipped from V and 5 bases from J, the junction kept 14 bases outside the gene matches. Per germline, CDR1 SGHNT and CDR2 YYREEE (reference sequence). The CDR3 totals 15 residues. Per the authors' pipeline: Estimates of nucleated cell counts were drawn from the amplification of reference gene primers. Using immunoSEQ multiplex PCR, the repertoire was profiled, and TCRdb retains in-frame clones only, with some absent. Clone size and the V and J calls come from that table; the DNA yielded D and trimming. Altogether 150,000 to 200,000 clones are present, 75% to 90% being singletons, with the ten largest covering about 6.5%.

This receptor was taken from a woman aged 40 to 50 with acute or convalescent COVID-19. The chain links TRBV5-4 to TRBJ2-3; 8 nucleotides align to TRBD1. The sequencing input was peripheral blood. CDR3 sequence reads: CATSPQGAQGDTQYF. Here the CDR3 DNA reads TGTGCCACTTCCCCGCAGGGGGCGCAGGGAGATACGCAGTATTTT.